This entry lists 26 T cell receptor beta chains sequenced from one sample in a study of blood T cell repertoires in COVID-19 (TCRdb year 2020). The library was prepared using the immunoSEQ multiplex PCR assay. Entries here come from immuneACCESS through TCRdb and include only in-frame sequences with V and J called. Some clones fail to appear in such tables; in the studies checked, an unresolved V gene covers under half of the shortfall, and the cause of the remainder is unknown. This sample gives 200,000 to 300,000 clones in total; 75% to 90% of them show up just once. The ten most abundant clones make up under 15% of the sample. Sequenced input: peripheral blood. The receptors were sampled from a woman aged 55-70 years with active or convalescent COVID-19.

This chain connects TRBV7-9 to TRBJ2-7, with 9 bases matching TRBD1. J lost 4 bases, V lost 5 bases, and 6 bases had no gene match. The germline V gene has CDR1 SEHNR and CDR2 FQNEAQ (reference sequence). The CDR3 is 14 residues long. The CDR3 reads CASSLRQGGYEQYF. The CDR3 nucleotides read TGTGCCAGCAGCCTTCGACAGGGGGGGTACGAGCAGTACTTC.

This clone came up once. The rearrangement uses TRBV18 and TRBJ2-5; possible D gene TRBD2, 5 bases. The CDR3 spans 14 residues. The V end was cut by 3 bases, the J end by 2 bases, with 10 bases between. Germline V CDR1 and CDR2: KGHSH, LQKENI. The CDR3 DNA sequence: TGTGCCAGCTCACCTACCGGGGTACAAGAGACCCAGTACTTC. Amino acids: CASSPTGVQETQYF. Using reference TRBV18 and TRBJ2-5 for the parts outside the CDR3, the full variable domain is NAGVMQNPRHLVRRRGQEARLRCSPMKGHSHVYWYRQLPEEGLKFMVYLQKENIIDESGMPKERFSAEFPKEGPSILRIQQVVRGDSAAYFCASSPTGVQETQYFGPGTRLLVL.

J is TRBJ1-3 and V is TRBV6-5; possible D gene TRBD1, 6 bases. Germline V CDR1 and CDR2: MNHEY, SVGAGI. The CDR3 has 14 residues. The V end was cut by 8 bases, the J end by 4 bases, with 15 bases between. CDR3 sequence (DNA): TGTGCCAGCGGGCCGGGGGGCCACGGAAACACCATATATTTT. Translation gives CASGPGGHGNTIYF.

The rearrangement joins TRBV15 to TRBJ1-1; TRBD1 matches at 8 bases. The V gene end was trimmed by 1 base and the J gene end by 1 base; junction bases not matched to a gene: 2. Germline loops: CDR1 LNHNV, CDR2 YYDKDF (reference sequence). This CDR3 is 15 amino acids long. CDR3 nucleotides: TGTGCCACCAGCAGAGGGGGGACAGGGAACACTGAAGCTTTCTTT. It is translated as CATSRGGTGNTEAFF.

V and J are TRBV4-1 and TRBJ2-7; tentative D call: TRBD1 (5 bases). This CDR3 is 15 amino acids long. V lost 3 bases, J lost 1 base, and 13 bases lay in between. CDR1 and CDR2 from the germline V gene are MGHRA and YSYEKL. The CDR3 DNA follows: TGCGCCAGCAGCCACCGCACAGGCCTATCCTACGAGCAGTACTTC. Translated: CASSHRTGLSYEQYF.

The J gene is TRBJ1-1, the V gene TRBV7-6, with D possibly being TRBD1 (5 bases). V was trimmed by 7 bases and J by 2 bases, leaving 11 bases between them. This CDR3 spans 13 amino acids. The germline V gene has CDR1 SGHVS and CDR2 FNYEAQ. This chain's CDR3 is CASTLDSNTEAFF. The CDR3 DNA sequence: TGTGCCAGCACCCTAGACAGCAACACTGAAGCTTTCTTT.

The CDR3 sequence is CASRGTGYTEAFF. CDR3 sequence (DNA): TGTGCCAGCAGGGGGACAGGGTACACTGAAGCTTTCTTT. This rearrangement joins TRBV12-3 or TRBV12-4 to TRBJ1-1, with 9 nucleotides matching TRBD1. This CDR3 comprises 13 residues. With V trimmed by 6 bases and J by 3 bases, 2 bases remained unmatched.

This clone was recorded many times. This chain joins TRBV5-4 and TRBJ1-6, with 10 bases identical to TRBD1. Germline lookup yields CDR1 SGHNT and CDR2 YYREEE (reference sequence). With V trimmed by 4 bases and J by 7 bases, 2 bases remained unmatched. The CDR3 has 14 residues. CDR3 sequence: CASSRTGGNSPLHF. CDR3 nucleotides: TGTGCCAGCAGCAGGACAGGGGGAAATTCACCCCTCCACTTT.

The gene calls are TRBV7-3 and TRBJ2-1; D unclear. Germline CDR1 SGHTA, CDR2 FQGTGA. Trimming took off 5 bases at V and 0 bases at J, with 14 bases between the two ends. The CDR3 has 16 residues. Here the CDR3 DNA reads TGTGCCAGCAGCGAGAAGGCAGCGAGCTCCTACAATGAGCAGTTCTTC. Translated, it gives CASSEKAASSYNEQFF.

The chain links TRBV6-5 to TRBJ1-2, with D maybe TRBD1 (5 bases). This CDR3 is 15 amino acids long. V lost 2 bases and J lost 4, with 14 bases in between. CDR1 and CDR2 (germline): MNHEY, SVGAGI. The CDR3 spells CASSYNRGGGYGYTF. The DNA of the CDR3 is TGTGCCAGCAGTTACAATAGGGGCGGGGGCTATGGCTACACCTTC.

The CDR3 region has the DNA TGTGCCAGCAGTTTCGACTTTACAGATACGCAGTATTTT. This codes for CASSFDFTDTQYF. The chain carries TRBV12-3 or TRBV12-4 and TRBJ2-3; D call uncertain. This CDR3 has 13 amino acids. Trimming stripped 3 bases from V and 3 bases from J, with 7 bases between.

CDR3 sequence: CASSQGRESGYTF. The CDR3, as DNA: TGTGCCAGCAGCCAGGGCAGGGAAAGTGGCTACACCTTC. This rearrangement joins TRBV3-1 (or the pseudogene TRBV3-2) to TRBJ1-2; D possibly corresponds to TRBD1 (5 bases). V was clipped by 3 bases and J by 7 bases, with 12 bases between them. Germline loops: CDR1 LGHDT, CDR2 YNNKEL (reference sequence). The length of the CDR3 is 13 residues.

V usage is TRBV19 and J usage is TRBJ1-4, with D possibly TRBD1 on 5 matching bases. Trimming took 4 bases from V and 3 from J, leaving 15 bases between them. CDR3 length: 16 amino acids. Germline assignment: CDR1 LNHDA and CDR2 SQIVND (reference sequence). Written as DNA, the CDR3 is TGTGCCAGTAGTACGCCCAGGGTTTCGGCTAATGAAAAACTGTTTTTT. Translated: CASSTPRVSANEKLFF.

This sequence joins TRBV10-3 and TRBJ2-7; D might be TRBD1 (5 bases). Germline CDR1 and CDR2: ENHRY and SYGVKD. Between the trimmed V and J ends, which lost 10 bases and 0 bases, there was a span of 13 bases. The CDR3 has 13 amino acids. CDR3 loop: CATQGRLSYEQYF. The CDR3, as DNA: TGTGCCACCCAGGGCCGGCTCTCCTACGAGCAGTACTTC.

The gene calls are TRBV5-1 and TRBJ1-2; 12 nucleotides align to TRBD1. Looked up from germline, CDR1 is SGHRS and CDR2 is YFSETQ. After removal of 3 bases from V and 4 bases from J, the junction contained 4 bases not matched to a gene. This CDR3 is built from 15 residues. The chain's CDR3 is CASSSGTGGGYGYTF. CDR3 nucleotide sequence: TGCGCCAGCAGCTCCGGGACAGGGGGCGGCTATGGCTACACCTTC. Full variable domain (remainder filled in from reference TRBV5-1 and TRBJ1-2): KAGVTQTPRYLIKTRGQQVTLSCSPISGHRSVSWYQQTPGQGLQFLFEYFSETQRNKGNFPGRFSGRQFSNSRSEMNVSTLELGDSALYLCASSSGTGGGYGYTFGSGTRLTVV.

This chain uses TRBV6-6 with TRBJ1-5; 8 bases line up with TRBD1. V was clipped by 6 bases and J by 3 bases; unmatched bases: 7. Germline CDR1 reads MNHNY; CDR2 reads SVGAGI (reference sequence). This CDR3 is 15 amino acids long. The CDR3 sequence is CASSPRGQDNQPQHF. Here the CDR3 DNA reads TGTGCCAGCAGCCCCAGGGGGCAGGACAATCAGCCCCAGCATTTT.

This clone was counted between two and nine times. The chain combines TRBV14 with TRBJ2-1; D is perhaps TRBD1 (6 bases). The CDR3 runs to 14 residues. Between the trimmed V and J ends, which lost 5 bases and 3 bases, there was a span of 11 bases. Germline CDR1 SGHDN, CDR2 FVKESK. Here the CDR3 reads CASSARQVYNEQFF. The CDR3 nucleotides read TGTGCCAGCAGCGCCCGACAGGTCTACAATGAGCAGTTCTTC.

CDR3 nucleotides: TGTGCCAGCAGTTACTCAGAGGGACAGGCCTACGAGCAGTACTTC. This codes for CASSYSEGQAYEQYF. The chain is built from TRBV6-5 and TRBJ2-7; 8 bases are a match to TRBD1. CDR1 is MNHEY, CDR2 SVGAGI, per germline. This CDR3 is built from 15 residues. V was pared by 0 bases and J by 2 bases, with 3 bases of the junction left unmatched.

This clone came up once. The chain combines TRBV6-5 with TRBJ2-1; D perhaps matches TRBD1 (6 bases). Between the trimmed V and J ends, which lost 1 base and 4 bases, there was a span of 14 bases. CDR3 length equals 16 residues. The germline CDR1 and CDR2 sequences are MNHEY and SVGAGI. As DNA, the CDR3 is TGTGCCAGCAGTTACTGGAGGACAGTTGGGTACAATGAGCAGTTCTTC. Encoded protein: CASSYWRTVGYNEQFF.

V is TRBV4-1 and J is TRBJ2-3, with 8 bases aligning to TRBD1. Germline values: CDR1 MGHRA, CDR2 YSYEKL. The CDR3 is 15 residues long. The J segment lost 5 bases and the V segment lost 4 bases, leaving 8 bases of the junction unmatched. The CDR3 region is CASSRSGQALDTQYF. The CDR3 region has the DNA TGCGCCAGCAGCCGTTCGGGACAGGCCCTAGATACGCAGTATTTT.

The V and J genes are TRBV2 and TRBJ2-3; 14 positions agree with TRBD2. The CDR3 spans 16 residues. The V gene's germline CDR1 is SNHLY and CDR2 FYNNEI. The trim removed 5 bases at V and 5 bases at J, leaving 6 bases unmatched. The DNA of the CDR3 is TGTGCCAGCAGTCCGACTAGCGGGGGGGCCGGAGATACGCAGTATTTT. It specifies CASSPTSGGAGDTQYF.

V and J are TRBV6-5 and TRBJ1-5, with a weak D call TRBD1 (6 bases). This CDR3 has 14 amino acids. Trimming took off 6 bases at V and 2 bases at J, with 11 bases between the two ends. CDR1 and CDR2 from the germline V gene are MNHEY and SVGAGI. CDR3 coding DNA: TGTGCCAGCAGCAGCGCAGGGGGCAATCAGCCCCAGCATTTT. Its translation is CASSSAGGNQPQHF.

The chain is built from TRBV5-1 and TRBJ1-1, with D possibly being TRBD1 (5 bases). The CDR3 is 15 residues long. V was trimmed by 2 bases and J by 1 base, leaving 12 bases between them. In germline, CDR1 is SGHRS, CDR2 YFSETQ. The CDR3 coding sequence is TGCGCCAGCAGCTTTCAGGGAGGCGAGAACACTGAAGCTTTCTTT. This translates into CASSFQGGENTEAFF.

The genes are TRBV19 and TRBJ1-6; 9 nucleotides align to TRBD1. The CDR3 loop spans 15 amino acids. Germline values: CDR1 LNHDA, CDR2 SQIVND (reference sequence). Unmatched junction bases numbered 6, after V lost 4 bases and J lost 8 bases. Here the CDR3 reads CASSRDREADSPLHF. CDR3 coding DNA: TGTGCCAGTAGTAGGGACAGGGAGGCAGATTCACCCCTCCACTTT.

The chain links TRBV7-3 to TRBJ2-5; 14 positions match TRBD2. The CDR3 has 15 amino acids. The V and J ends lost 4 bases and 7 bases, in that order; junction bases with no gene match: 5. Germline loops: CDR1 SGHTA, CDR2 FQGTGA. The CDR3 sequence: CASSSGLAGGMTQYF. CDR3 in DNA: TGTGCCAGCAGCTCCGGACTAGCGGGGGGTATGACCCAGTACTTC.

Here the CDR3 DNA reads TGTGCCAGCAGCGGGGGGGGTACCTACGAGCAGTACTTC. Amino acid sequence: CASSGGGTYEQYF. The gene calls are TRBV6-5 and TRBJ2-7, with 8 bases identical to TRBD2. The CDR3 covers 13 residues. V lost 6 bases, J lost 2 bases, and 3 bases stayed unmatched. Germline CDR1 is MNHEY and CDR2 is SVGAGI.